The 32 T cell receptor beta chains reported below all come from one sample, sequenced in a study of regulatory T cells in long-lasting Graves disease. Through Arm-PCR of CDR3 regions and iRepertoire HTBI primers, TCR beta libraries were built. Each CDR3 protein gets one entry after TCRdb re-called the multiplex PCR reads with MiXCR. The sample has approximately 360,000 distinct CDR3 sequences; approximately 10% are singletons. The time point: newly diagnosed GD, antithyroid drugs for less than 3 months. Extracted PBMC RNA gave rise to the TCR library. The same data also contributed to another study, on T cells in Graves' hyperthyroidism and ophthalmopathy.

This material consisted of peripheral blood mononuclear cells (PBMCs), taken at new diagnosis, from a patient treated with antithyroid drugs. These receptors originate from a woman aged 18-29 years with Graves disease.

The J gene is TRBJ2-2, the V gene TRBV5-6; perhaps TRBD1 as D (5 bases). This CDR3 has 15 residues. The V gene lost 3 bases and the J gene lost 5 bases, with 14 bases spanning the gap. The germline V gene has CDR1 SGHDT and CDR2 YYEEEE. In DNA form, the CDR3 reads TGTGCCAGCAGCTACAGGTCCAGGTTAACCGGGGAGCTGTTTTTT. Translated: CASSYRSRLTGELFF. Full variable domain (missing parts from reference TRBV5-6 and TRBJ2-2): DAGVTQSPTHLIKTRGQQVTLRCSPKSGHDTVSWYQQALGQGPQFIFQYYEEEERQRGNFPDRFSGHQFPNYSSELNVNALLLGDSALYLCASSYRSRLTGELFFGEGSRLTVL.

At least ten counts were recorded for this clonotype. This sequence joins TRBV2 and TRBJ1-1; the D gene is possibly TRBD1 (6 bases). Trimming shortened V by 6 bases and J by 1 base, and 12 bases separated the two germline ends. Germline V gene data show CDR1 as SNHLY and CDR2 as FYNNEI. The CDR3 has 14 amino acids. The chain's CDR3 is CASRGGGGNTEAFF. In DNA form, the CDR3 reads TGTGCCAGCAGGGGCGGAGGGGGGAACACTGAAGCTTTCTTT.

This clonotype appeared many times. CDR3 amino acids: CASSAGSYEQYV. The CDR3 DNA follows: TGTGCCAGCAGCGCCGGGTCCTACGAGCAGTACGTC. The chain is built from TRBV7-9 and TRBJ2-7; D is unclear. The CDR3 is made up of 12 amino acids. Germline CDR1 and CDR2: SEHNR and FQNEAQ (reference sequence). V was pared by 5 bases and J by 1 base, with 6 bases between.

This chain connects TRBV10-3 to TRBJ2-1; D is unresolved. Germline CDR1 ENHRY, CDR2 SYGVKD. The CDR3 extends over 13 amino acids. Between the trimmed V and J ends, which lost 0 bases and 10 bases, there was a span of 10 bases. This chain's CDR3 is CAISESPPAEQFF. As DNA, the CDR3 is TGTGCCATCAGTGAGTCGCCCCCCGCCGAGCAGTTCTTC.

In its sample, this clonotype was seen many times. The J gene is TRBJ2-1, the V gene TRBV28; 9 nucleotides line up with TRBD2. The trim removed 4 bases at V and 0 bases at J, leaving 4 bases unmatched. In germline, CDR1 is MDHEN, CDR2 SYDVKM. The CDR3 extends over 16 amino acids. In DNA, the CDR3 is TGTGCCAGCAGTTCTCCTAGCGGGAACTCCTACAATGAGCAGTTCTTC. It specifies CASSSPSGNSYNEQFF.

This clonotype was picked up many times. The V call is TRBV20-1, the J call TRBJ2-2; 9 nucleotides agree with TRBD1. Germline CDR1 is DFQATT and CDR2 is SNEGSKA (reference sequence). This CDR3 is 15 amino acids long. Losses at the gene ends were 5 bases for V and 3 bases for J; bases not matched to a gene: 7. The CDR3: CSASDRGYYTGELFF. DNA of the CDR3: TGCAGTGCTTCGGACAGGGGCTATTACACCGGGGAGCTGTTTTTT.

This clonotype came up many times. The V gene is TRBV11-2, the J gene TRBJ2-7; 7 nucleotides align to TRBD2. This CDR3 region has 15 residues. Germline-derived CDR1 and CDR2 are SGHAT and FQNNGV. Trimming took 5 bases from V and 3 from J; bases not matched to a gene: 10. CDR3 region: CASSHAGVGYYEQYF. The CDR3 DNA is TGTGCCAGCAGCCATGCGGGGGTCGGCTACTACGAGCAGTACTTC.

The chain combines TRBV7-8 with TRBJ1-3; 7 bases fit TRBD1. Per germline, CDR1 SGHVS and CDR2 FQNEAQ. The CDR3 spans 16 residues. V lost 5 bases, J lost 4 bases, and 11 bases stayed unmatched. For the CDR3, the DNA is TGTGCCAGCAGCCAAAGGCAGGGGGTGTGGGGAAACACCATATATTTT. Its translation: CASSQRQGVWGNTIYF. Variable domain in full (rest from reference TRBV7-8 and TRBJ1-3): GAGVSQSPRYKVAKRGQDVALRCDPISGHVSLFWYQQALGQGPEFLTYFQNEAQLDKSGLPSDRFFAERPEGSVSTLKIQRTQQEDSAVYLCASSQRQGVWGNTIYFGEGSWLTVV.

This clonotype was counted ten times or more. The chain combines TRBV29-1 with TRBJ1-1; maybe TRBD1 (5 bases). The V gene lost 4 bases and the J gene lost 1 base, with 10 bases spanning the gap. This CDR3 spans 13 amino acids. Germline V gene lookup returns CDR1 SQVTM and CDR2 ANQGSEA. The CDR3 bases are TGCAGCGTTGTATGGGGCGGGAACACTGAAGCTTTCTTT. It encodes CSVVWGGNTEAFF.

This clonotype was picked up many times. The chain recombines TRBV27 with TRBJ1-5, with D perhaps matching TRBD1 (6 bases). The CDR3 loop spans 15 amino acids. The V gene lost 5 bases and the J gene lost 5 bases, with 16 bases spanning the gap. Germline loops: CDR1 MNHEY, CDR2 SMNVEV (reference sequence). The DNA for the CDR3 is TGTGCCAGCAGTCTTCAGGGGCAGGGATATCAGCCCCAGCATTTT. Translating gives CASSLQGQGYQPQHF.

This clonotype was found many times. The chain has TRBV20-1 and TRBJ2-7; D not resolved. The CDR3 sequence is 16 residues long. Germline V CDR1 and CDR2: DFQATT, SNEGSKA (reference sequence). The V and J ends lost 1 base and 4 bases respectively, with 20 bases between them. CDR3: CSARVPSPDPLYEQYF. The CDR3 nucleotides are TGCAGTGCTAGAGTTCCTAGTCCTGATCCTCTTTACGAGCAGTACTTC.

V and J are TRBV19 and TRBJ1-3, with TRBD1 matching 9 bases. The CDR3 has 14 residues. CDR1 is LNHDA and CDR2 is SQIVND in the germline V gene (reference sequence). J was trimmed by 2 bases and V by 8 bases; bases with no gene match: 4. CDR3 sequence: CASLQGAAGNTIYF. The CDR3 nucleotides are TGTGCCAGTCTACAGGGGGCCGCTGGAAACACCATATATTTT.

In this sample, this clonotype turned up many times. The gene calls are TRBV6-5 and TRBJ1-4, with D unresolved. V shed 2 bases and J shed 8 bases, with 15 bases lying between them. Germline lookup yields CDR1 MNHEY and CDR2 SVGAGI. The CDR3 extends over 15 amino acids. CDR3 region: CASSYGGGLREKLFF. The DNA for the CDR3 is TGTGCCAGCAGTTACGGTGGCGGCTTAAGAGAAAAACTGTTTTTT.

This clonotype was observed at least ten times. This rearrangement joins TRBV20-1 to TRBJ2-5; D not certain. V gave up 1 base and J gave up 4 bases, with 16 bases separating them. This CDR3 has 15 amino acids. Germline lookup yields CDR1 DFQATT and CDR2 SNEGSKA (reference sequence). In nucleotides, the CDR3 is TGCAGTGCTAGAGGTGGCGGACCCGCCCCAGAGACCCAGTACTTC. Translated, it gives CSARGGGPAPETQYF.

This sequence joins TRBV12-5 and TRBJ1-6, with D hard to call. Germline V gene data show CDR1 as LGHNT and CDR2 as FRNRAP. This CDR3 has 13 amino acids. The V gene lost 7 bases and the J gene lost 11 bases, with 15 bases spanning the gap. The CDR3 DNA is TGTGCTAGTGCCTTGACGAGGGAGGCACCCCTCCACTTT. Translated: CASALTREAPLHF.

The J gene is TRBJ1-1, the V gene TRBV20-1, with unresolved D. CDR1 and CDR2 (germline): DFQATT, SNEGSKA (reference sequence). This CDR3 is 13 amino acids long. V was pared by 3 bases and J by 5 bases, with 13 bases between. In nucleotides, the CDR3 is TGCAGTGCTAGTCCCGGGTTGATGACTGAAGCTTTCTTT. It yields the protein CSASPGLMTEAFF.

This rearrangement joins TRBV20-1 to TRBJ1-6; D uncertain. The CDR3 sequence is 11 residues long. Trimming took off 6 bases at V and 5 bases at J, with 5 bases between the two ends. CDR1 and CDR2 from the germline V gene are DFQATT and SNEGSKA (reference sequence). CDR3 protein: CSAPDNSPLHF. CDR3 nucleotide sequence: TGCAGTGCCCCAGATAATTCACCCCTCCACTTT.

This clonotype has only a few counts. The junction and the germline gene differ at one end; a read error may be behind it. The chain employs TRBV10-3 and TRBJ2-2; 7 bases are shared with TRBD2. This CDR3 has 16 amino acids. CDR1 and CDR2 (germline): ENHRY, SYGVKD. CDR3 in amino acids: CAIREFGGRRTGELFF. Written as DNA, the CDR3 is TGTGCCATCAGGGAGTTTGGCGGGAGAAGGACCGGGGAGCTGTTTTTT.

The table lists this clonotype with many counts. The chain couples TRBV4-3 to TRBJ2-1; D remains unclear. Trimming removed 1 base from V and 0 bases from J, with 10 bases in between. In germline, CDR1 is LGHNA, CDR2 YSLEER. The length of the CDR3 is 16 residues. The CDR3: CASSQAGDLSYNEQFF. For the CDR3, the DNA is TGCGCCAGCAGCCAAGCTGGAGATCTCTCCTACAATGAGCAGTTCTTC.

This clonotype was counted at least ten times. V and J are TRBV6-1 and TRBJ1-6; perhaps TRBD1 as D (5 bases). CDR3 length: 13 amino acids. Between the trimmed V and J ends, which lost 2 bases and 10 bases, there was a span of 9 bases. Germline V gene lookup returns CDR1 MNHNS and CDR2 SASEGT. The CDR3: CASSEQGGSPLHF. CDR3 nucleotides: TGTGCCAGCAGTGAACAGGGAGGCTCACCCCTCCACTTT.

This clonotype appeared many times. This sequence joins TRBV20-1 and TRBJ1-2; D possibly corresponds to TRBD1 (5 bases). This CDR3 has 11 residues. V shed 5 bases and J shed 7 bases, with 11 bases lying between them. Germline V gene lookup returns CDR1 DFQATT and CDR2 SNEGSKA (reference sequence). The CDR3: CSAYQGSGYTF. The CDR3 DNA follows: TGCAGTGCTTACCAGGGCAGTGGCTACACCTTC.

V is TRBV6-2 or TRBV6-3 and J is TRBJ1-5; D possibly corresponds to TRBD1 (5 bases). This CDR3 has 15 amino acids. The germline gives CDR1 MNHEY, CDR2 SVGEGT. Trimming cost V 6 bases and J 4 bases, with 16 bases left between them. The CDR3 DNA reads TGTGCCAGCAGCCCTGCCGGGGGGGGTAATCAGCCCCAGCATTTT. This codes for CASSPAGGGNQPQHF.

This clonotype showed up just a few times. This chain uses TRBV5-5 with TRBJ1-6; D ambiguous. The germline CDR1 and CDR2 sequences are SGHKS and YYEKEE (reference sequence). The CDR3 is 13 amino acids. The ends were cut back, 6 bases at V and 11 bases at J, with 15 bases in the middle. The DNA for the CDR3 is TGTGCCAGCACCCTCGGGGAACTCCCACCCCTCCACTTT. This sequence encodes CASTLGELPPLHF. Complete variable domain (other parts from reference TRBV5-5 and TRBJ1-6): DAGVTQSPTHLIKTRGQQVTLRCSPISGHKSVSWYQQVLGQGPQFIFQYYEKEERGRGNFPDRFSARQFPNYSSELNVNALLLGDSALYLCASTLGELPPLHFGNGTRLTVT.

At least ten counts were recorded for this clonotype. The chain combines TRBV20-1 with TRBJ2-2, with TRBD2 matching over 12 bases. CDR3 size: 15 residues. V lost 7 bases, J lost 2 bases, and 5 bases stayed unmatched. The V gene's germline CDR1 is DFQATT and CDR2 SNEGSKA (reference sequence). CDR3 in amino acids: CSVLLAGGNTGELFF. CDR3 bases: TGCAGTGTCTTACTAGCGGGGGGAAACACCGGGGAGCTGTTTTTT.

This clonotype occurred a few times. This may stem from a read error, because a much larger clone lies one nucleotide away. No conserved phenylalanine or tryptophan is present at the end of the CDR3, so a read error is the likely explanation. The chain has TRBV28 and TRBJ2-5, with D possibly matching TRBD2 (5 bases). Germline CDR1 and CDR2: MDHEN and SYDVKM. This CDR3 has 13 amino acids. The V and J ends lost 5 bases and 5 bases respectively, with 12 bases between them. The DNA for the CDR3 is TGTGCCAGCAGTCCGGGATTAAGGGAGACCCAGTACCTC. As protein: CASSPGLRETQYL.

This clonotype was counted between two and nine times. The chain joins TRBV5-1 to TRBJ1-1; D not certain. The V end lost 7 bases, the J end lost 1 base, and 14 bases lay between the germline ends. The germline V gene has CDR1 SGHRS and CDR2 YFSETQ. The CDR3 extends over 14 amino acids. CDR3 region: CASGSSGPNTEAFF. In DNA form, the CDR3 reads TGCGCCAGCGGCTCCTCCGGACCGAACACTGAAGCTTTCTTT.

This clonotype was counted a single time. A much bigger clone sits one base away, suggesting this may be a read error. The chain joins TRBV13 to TRBJ1-2; maybe TRBD1 (5 bases). Germline loops: CDR1 PRHDT, CDR2 FYEKMQ (reference sequence). CDR3 length: 12 residues. CDR3 in amino acids: CASSVGEPADTF. CDR3 DNA sequence: TGTGCCAGCAGCGTAGGGGAACCGGCCGACACCTTC.

This clonotype was counted only a few times. The chain recombines TRBV28 with TRBJ2-7; the match to TRBD1 covers 8 bases. J gave up 7 bases and V 6 bases, and 11 bases lay outside the gene matches. The CDR3 loop spans 14 amino acids. The germline V gene has CDR1 MDHEN and CDR2 SYDVKM. CDR3 in amino acids: CASSRQGPRVEQYF. The CDR3 region has the DNA TGTGCCAGCAGCCGACAGGGGCCCCGGGTTGAGCAGTACTTC.

This clonotype was detected ten times or more. This sequence joins TRBV6-5 and TRBJ1-4; tentatively, D is TRBD1 (6 bases). V was clipped by 1 base and J by 6 bases, with 15 bases between them. The germline gives CDR1 MNHEY, CDR2 SVGAGI. The CDR3 is 16 amino acids. In nucleotides, the CDR3 is TGTGCCAGCAGTTACTTCCAGGGGAATGTGGATGAAAAACTGTTTTTT. Translating it yields CASSYFQGNVDEKLFF.

This clonotype was counted many times. The rearrangement joins TRBV10-3 to TRBJ2-3, with 7 bases fitting TRBD2. V was pared by 10 bases and J by 2 bases, with 9 bases of the junction left unmatched. The germline CDR1 and CDR2 sequences are ENHRY and SYGVKD. The CDR3 consists of 14 residues. The CDR3 coding sequence is TGTGCCACCAAGCGGGGTGAATACACAGATACGCAGTATTTT. Protein sequence: CATKRGEYTDTQYF.

This clonotype was counted ten times or more. The rearrangement joins TRBV19 to TRBJ2-3; D is ambiguous. This CDR3 contains 14 residues. CDR1 is LNHDA, CDR2 SQIVND, per germline (reference sequence). Trimming removed 5 bases from V and 0 bases from J, with 9 bases in between. The CDR3 reads CASSFGESTDTQYF. The DNA for the CDR3 is TGTGCCAGTAGTTTTGGAGAGAGCACAGATACGCAGTATTTT.

This clonotype was detected ten times or more. The chain uses TRBV20-1 and TRBJ1-2; D unclear. CDR3 length equals 14 residues. Germline V gives CDR1 DFQATT, CDR2 SNEGSKA (reference sequence). The V end lost 0 bases, the J end lost 0 bases, and 8 bases lay between the germline ends. CDR3 loop: CSARDGITNYGYTF. CDR3 in DNA: TGCAGTGCTAGAGACGGGATAACTAACTATGGCTACACCTTC.